A single sample gave rise to the 32 T cell receptor beta chains below, sequenced in a study of blood T cells in healthy people across ages. Then a second PCR, running about 7 to 11 cycles, was carried out with a sample-barcoded 5' primer and a J-beta primer mix. TCRdb processed the 5' RACE reads anew with MiXCR; each CDR3 protein has one entry. This table holds 600,000 or so distinct CDR3 sequences, less than 35% found once. What was sequenced was blood. The source is a woman older than 75 in good health.

This clonotype was seen at least ten times. The V call is TRBV7-7, the J call TRBJ2-3, with D hard to call. V was shortened by 4 bases and J by 6 bases, with 11 bases between the two germline ends. Looked up from germline, CDR1 is SSHAT and CDR2 is FNYEAQ (reference sequence). This CDR3 has 13 amino acids. The CDR3 is CASSSGRWDTQYF. DNA of the CDR3: TGTGCCAGCAGCTCCGGACGGTGGGATACGCAGTATTTT. Using reference TRBV7-7 and TRBJ2-3 for the parts outside the CDR3, the full variable domain is GAGVSQSPRYKVTKRGQDVTLRCDPISSHATLYWYQQALGQGPEFLTYFNYEAQPDKSGLPSDRFSAERPEGSISTLTIQRTEQRDSAMYRCASSSGRWDTQYFGPGTRLTVL.

Concerning this clonotype: A much more abundant neighbour one base away suggests this may be a read error. V and J are TRBV10-3 and TRBJ2-7; D may be TRBD1 or TRBD2 (5 bases each). Germline CDR1 and CDR2: ENHRY and SYGVKD. The CDR3 spans 15 residues. Here the CDR3 DNA reads TGTACCATCAGTGACCCCGGGACGGGCTCCTACGAGCAGTACTTC. It specifies CTISDPGTGSYEQYF.

In regard to this clonotype: This could be a read error, since a much larger clone is one nucleotide away. The gene calls are TRBV24-1 and TRBJ2-3, with a possible D match to TRBD2 (5 bases). V dropped 12 bases and J dropped 6 bases, with 21 bases sitting between them. This CDR3 contains 14 residues. CDR1 and CDR2 (germline): KGHDR, SFDVKD. The CDR3 DNA sequence: TGTGCCCCCGCGGATACCCTCGGCGGGGATACGCAGTATTTT. Its translation is CAPADTLGGDTQYF.

This clonotype was seen repeatedly, ten times or more. This chain links TRBV4-1 with TRBJ1-5; D call uncertain. Germline values: CDR1 MGHRA, CDR2 YSYEKL. This CDR3 has 14 amino acids. Deletions cut 1 base from V and 4 bases from J, with 8 bases between. CDR3 loop: CASSQGLNNQPQHF. CDR3 sequence (DNA): TGCGCCAGCAGCCAAGGGCTGAATAATCAGCCCCAGCATTTT.

This clonotype was seen repeatedly, ten times or more. V usage is TRBV6-1 and J usage is TRBJ1-5, with D tentatively TRBD1 (6 bases). V was pared by 2 bases and J by 6 bases, with 17 bases between. The CDR3 sequence is 16 residues long. Germline values: CDR1 MNHNS, CDR2 SASEGT. The DNA of the CDR3 is TGTGCCAGCAGTGAATATGGCAGGGGTGGTACTCAGCCCCAGCATTTT. Residues: CASSEYGRGGTQPQHF.

Ten or more counts support this clonotype. V usage is TRBV7-3 and J usage is TRBJ1-1; D gene unclear. The germline V gene has CDR1 SGHTA and CDR2 FQGTGA. The CDR3 spans 13 residues. Between the trimmed V and J ends, which lost 3 bases and 1 base, there was a span of 6 bases. CDR3: CASSLVQNTEAFF. CDR3 DNA: TGTGCCAGCAGCTTGGTACAGAACACTGAAGCTTTCTTT.

This clonotype was seen many times. The chain has TRBV6-2 or TRBV6-3 and TRBJ2-7; either TRBD1 or TRBD2 may supply D (6 bases each). V was cut by 7 bases and J by 1 base, with 11 bases left in between. Germline CDR1 reads MNHEY; CDR2 reads SVGEGT. The CDR3 spans 13 residues. The DNA for the CDR3 is TGTGCCAGCACCAGGAGGGGGTCCTACGAGCAGTACTTC. Amino acid sequence: CASTRRGSYEQYF.

This clonotype has more than one count but fewer than ten. CDR3 nucleotide sequence: TGTGCCAGCAGCGGACAGAACACCGGGGAGCTGTTTTTT. Protein sequence: CASSGQNTGELFF. The chain joins TRBV3-1 to TRBJ2-2; D is perhaps TRBD1 (5 bases). V was trimmed by 5 bases and J by 1 base, leaving 5 bases between them. Germline CDR1 LGHDT, CDR2 YNNKEL (reference sequence). The CDR3 sequence is 13 residues long.

The chain carries TRBV20-1 and TRBJ1-5; D gene unclear. Germline assignment: CDR1 DFQATT and CDR2 SNEGSKA (reference sequence). Trimming cost V 1 base and J 9 bases, with 13 bases left between them. The CDR3 is 13 amino acids. DNA of the CDR3: TGCAGTGCTAGAGGGGATCCCTCGAGGCCCCAGCATTTT. Amino acids: CSARGDPSRPQHF.

Of note for this clonotype: One junction end does not reproduce the germline sequence, and a read error may be involved. This chain uses TRBV15 with TRBJ2-2; 9 nucleotides align to TRBD1. Looked up from germline, CDR1 is LNHNV and CDR2 is YYDKDF (reference sequence). This CDR3 has 16 residues. This chain's CDR3 is CATSRGGTGWTGELFF. The CDR3 DNA reads TGTGCCACCAGTAGAGGGGGGACAGGGTGGACCGGGGAGCTGTTTTTT.

The V call is TRBV4-3, the J call TRBJ2-7, with TRBD2 matching over 7 bases. CDR3 size: 14 residues. Germline trimming cut 4 bases from V and 7 bases from J; bases unmatched to any gene: 10. CDR1 is LGHNA and CDR2 is YSLEER in the germline V gene. CDR3 in DNA: TGCGCCAGCAGCCCGACGGGGGGTTACAATGAGCAGTACTTC. Its translation is CASSPTGGYNEQYF.

This clonotype was detected a few times. A much larger clone differs by one base, so this may be a read error. The V call is TRBV14, the J call TRBJ1-2; no clear D. From germline, CDR1 is SGHDN and CDR2 FVKESK. The CDR3 contains 14 residues. The CDR3 protein is CANSQDVRLYGYTF. The DNA for the CDR3 is TGTGCCAACAGCCAAGATGTCAGACTCTATGGCTACACCTTC.

This clonotype has at least ten counts. This rearrangement joins TRBV4-1 to TRBJ2-1; D remains ambiguous. CDR3 length: 17 amino acids. V was trimmed by 0 bases and J by 0 bases, leaving 12 bases between them. Germline V gene sequence: CDR1 MGHRA, CDR2 YSYEKL. CDR3 residues: CASSQDPRAASYNEQFF. As DNA, the CDR3 is TGCGCCAGCAGCCAAGACCCCCGGGCAGCCTCCTACAATGAGCAGTTCTTC.

This clonotype was found once. The V call is TRBV4-1, the J call TRBJ2-5, with D perhaps TRBD1 or TRBD2 (5 bases each). This CDR3 contains 15 residues. Germline lookup yields CDR1 MGHRA and CDR2 YSYEKL. Between the trimmed V and J ends, which lost 6 bases and 13 bases, there was a span of 27 bases. Here the CDR3 DNA reads TGCGCCAGCAGTTTCAGTTCAGGGCGGAGGAATGAGCGGTACTTC. This sequence encodes CASSFSSGRRNERYF.

This clonotype appeared many times. This chain connects TRBV19 to TRBJ2-7, with 8 nucleotides matching TRBD1. J gave up 4 bases and V 2 bases, and 4 bases lay outside the gene matches. Germline V gives CDR1 LNHDA, CDR2 SQIVND (reference sequence). The CDR3 contains 14 residues. CDR3 nucleotide sequence: TGTGCCAGTAGTATAAGACAGGGGCCATACGAGCAGTACTTC. Amino acid sequence: CASSIRQGPYEQYF.

The chain links TRBV30 to TRBJ2-5; D may be TRBD2 (6 bases). Between the trimmed V and J ends, which lost 2 bases and 3 bases, there was a span of 16 bases. Per germline, CDR1 GTSNPN and CDR2 SVGIG (reference sequence). The CDR3 extends over 15 amino acids. The CDR3 sequence is CAWSNGGMIEETQYF. CDR3 nucleotide sequence: TGTGCCTGGAGTAATGGAGGGATGATAGAAGAGACCCAGTACTTC.

This clonotype has ten or more counts. The chain couples TRBV5-1 to TRBJ2-3; D remains unclear. CDR1 is SGHRS, CDR2 YFSETQ, per germline. V was trimmed by 0 bases and J by 5 bases, leaving 10 bases between them. There are 14 residues in the CDR3. The DNA of the CDR3 is TGCGCCAGCAGCTTGGATGGCAGTCAAGATACGCAGTATTTT. This codes for CASSLDGSQDTQYF.

The gene calls are TRBV10-3 and TRBJ1-2; D is possibly TRBD1 (5 bases). CDR3 length: 14 residues. Germline V gene data show CDR1 as ENHRY and CDR2 as SYGVKD. Deletions cut 5 bases from V and 9 bases from J, with 19 bases between. This CDR3 is CAISSQADTMSYTF. The DNA of the CDR3 is TGTGCCATCAGTAGCCAGGCGGACACTATGAGCTACACCTTC.

The chain recombines TRBV6-2 or TRBV6-3 with TRBJ1-2, with TRBD1 identical over 8 bases. Germline loops: CDR1 MNHEY, CDR2 SVGEGT. The J segment lost 7 bases and the V segment lost 7 bases, leaving 8 bases of the junction unmatched. This CDR3 region has 13 residues. CDR3 amino acids: CASISSGGRGYTF. DNA for the CDR3: TGTGCCAGCATTTCCTCAGGGGGCCGTGGCTACACCTTC.

This chain uses TRBV20-1 with TRBJ1-2; the D gene is possibly TRBD1 (6 bases). Germline assignment: CDR1 DFQATT and CDR2 SNEGSKA (reference sequence). The CDR3 has 15 residues. V was pared by 0 bases and J by 0 bases, with 11 bases between. CDR3 sequence (DNA): TGCAGTGCTAGAGATTCATGGACAGCTAACTATGGCTACACCTTC. Translated: CSARDSWTANYGYTF.

There are many counts of this clonotype. This chain joins TRBV6-5 and TRBJ1-1; 7 positions agree with TRBD1. Germline CDR1 MNHEY, CDR2 SVGAGI. Germline trimming cut 6 bases from V and 0 bases from J; bases unmatched to any gene: 10. The CDR3 sequence is 16 residues long. The CDR3 reads CASSRQGGGMNTEAFF. The CDR3 coding sequence is TGTGCCAGCAGCCGACAGGGCGGAGGCATGAACACTGAAGCTTTCTTT.

This clonotype has at least ten counts. The chain combines TRBV6-5 with TRBJ2-3; D perhaps matches TRBD1 (6 bases). The CDR3 contains 17 residues. Germline V gene data show CDR1 as MNHEY and CDR2 as SVGAGI. Trimming cost V 4 bases and J 0 bases, with 17 bases left between them. CDR3 protein: CASSFHRASSSTDTQYF. CDR3 DNA: TGTGCCAGCAGTTTTCACAGGGCGTCTTCTAGCACAGATACGCAGTATTTT.

As to this clonotype: Possible read error: a much larger clone is one base away. The V and J genes are TRBV4-2 and TRBJ2-3; 7 nucleotides line up with TRBD2. Germline V gives CDR1 LGHNA, CDR2 YNFKEQ. After removal of 0 bases from V and 5 bases from J, the junction contained 8 bases not matched to a gene. This CDR3 is 16 amino acids long. CDR3 loop: CASSQESGGGKDTQYF. CDR3 coding DNA: TGTGCCAGCAGCCAAGAAAGCGGCGGGGGAAAAGATACGCAGTATTTT.

Concerning this clonotype itself: The junction departs from germline at one end; a sequencing error may be responsible. CDR3 in DNA: TGCGCCGGCAGCCAAGATGCAGGCTCCTCCTACGAGCAGTACTTC. Amino acid sequence: CAGSQDAGSSYEQYF. The rearrangement links TRBV4-1 to TRBJ2-4; D is unresolved. Judging by the DNA end, TRBJ2-7 fits better; the J call may be wrong. The CDR3 sequence is 15 residues long. Germline V lookup: CDR1 MGHRA, CDR2 YSYEKL.

The chain combines TRBV9 with TRBJ2-1; 12 bases map to TRBD1. Trimming at V came to 2 bases and at J to 7 bases, leaving 4 bases not matched to a gene. Per germline, CDR1 SGDLS and CDR2 YYNGEE. The CDR3 runs to 15 residues. This chain's CDR3 is CASSVGTGGSNEQFF. CDR3 in DNA: TGTGCCAGCAGCGTGGGGACAGGGGGCTCGAATGAGCAGTTCTTC.

Many counts were recorded for this clonotype. The J gene is TRBJ1-6, the V gene TRBV5-1; no definite D call. Germline V gives CDR1 SGHRS, CDR2 YFSETQ. This CDR3 region has 14 residues. V lost 0 bases to trimming and J lost 7 bases, with 8 bases between them. The CDR3 region is CASSLGRKNSPLHF. The DNA for the CDR3 is TGCGCCAGCAGCTTGGGACGGAAAAATTCACCCCTCCACTTT.

About this clonotype itself: A clone one base away is much larger, so this may be a read error. The CDR3, as DNA: TGTGCCAGCAGTTACCTATCACGGTCTGGGGAGACCCAGTTCTTC. Its protein product is CASSYLSRSGETQFF. J is TRBJ2-5 and V is TRBV6-5; D possibly corresponds to TRBD2 (5 bases). The DNA end lines up better with TRBJ2-1; the J call may be wrong. CDR1 is MNHEY and CDR2 is SVGAGI in the germline V gene. The CDR3 is made up of 15 amino acids.

This clonotype turned up a few times. A much larger clone differs from this one at a single base, so this may be a read error. V and J are TRBV12-3 or TRBV12-4 and TRBJ1-1; no clear D gene. CDR3 length: 14 residues. V shed 6 bases and J shed 6 bases, with 17 bases lying between them. CDR3 residues: CASRANGLRAEAFF. The CDR3 DNA sequence: TGTGCCAGCAGAGCAAACGGGCTTCGAGCTGAAGCTTTCTTT.

This clonotype was seen at least ten times. This chain connects TRBV20-1 to TRBJ2-4; 8 nucleotides line up with TRBD1. Germline CDR1 and CDR2: DFQATT and SNEGSKA (reference sequence). This CDR3 comprises 16 residues. V trimming: 0 bases; J trimming: 2 bases; junction bases outside the gene matches: 6. The CDR3, as DNA: TGCAGTGCTAGAGATCCAGGGGGCTTGTCCAAAAACATTCAGTACTTC. It translates to CSARDPGGLSKNIQYF.

At least ten counts were recorded for this clonotype. The chain is built from TRBV4-3 and TRBJ1-2, with D perhaps matching TRBD1 (6 bases). Looked up from germline, CDR1 is LGHNA and CDR2 is YSLEER. The CDR3 length is 14 residues. Trimming took 3 bases from V and 5 from J, leaving 13 bases between them. The CDR3 is CASSHRDTEYGYTF. The CDR3, as DNA: TGCGCCAGCAGCCACCGGGACACCGAATATGGCTACACCTTC.

The chain recombines TRBV29-1 with TRBJ2-7; possibly TRBD1 or TRBD2 for D (5 bases each). The J call could be wrong; TRBJ2-5 is a better fit for the DNA end. CDR3 length: 14 residues. The germline V gene has CDR1 SQVTM and CDR2 ANQGSEA. This chain's CDR3 is CSVAGTVAGETQYF. The CDR3 DNA is TGCAGCGTTGCTGGGACCGTAGCCGGAGAGACCCAGTACTTC.

This clonotype was recorded many times. The genes are TRBV7-2 and TRBJ2-2; the D is unclear. The V gene's germline CDR1 is SGHTA and CDR2 FQGNSA. V lost 0 bases and J 5 bases, leaving 4 bases between the germline ends. The CDR3 runs 13 residues. CDR3 protein: CASSLARTGELFF. The CDR3 bases are TGTGCCAGCAGCTTAGCGAGAACCGGGGAGCTGTTTTTT. Complete variable domain (other parts from reference TRBV7-2 and TRBJ2-2): GAGVSQSPSNKVTEKGKDVELRCDPISGHTALYWYRQSLGQGLEFLIYFQGNSAPDKSGLPSDRFSAERTGGSVSTLTIQRTQQEDSAVYLCASSLARTGELFFGEGSRLTVL.